This TCR beta chain is drawn from a study of response to subunit inactivated influenza vaccine. This CDR3 region has 17 residues. Germline CDR1 is LGHNA and CDR2 is YNFKEQ. The V gene end was trimmed by 0 bases and the J gene end by 3 bases; junction bases not matched to a gene: 6. Each CDR3 protein is one row after TCRdb ran MiXCR on the RT-PCR reads. There are about 190,000 distinct CDR3 sequences in the sample; 13% to 15% occur only once, and roughly 25% lies in the top ten. This TCR was sampled from a man over 45 who received an inactivated influenza vaccine. This sequence joins TRBV4-2 and TRBJ2-2; 8 nucleotides agree with TRBD2. This sample comprised CD8+ T cells sorted from PBMCs, obtained roughly 5 days after vaccination. As DNA, the CDR3 is TGTGCCAGCAGCCAAGATCGGGCTAGCGGGTACACCGGGGAGCTGTTTTTT. This encodes CASSQDRASGYTGELFF.